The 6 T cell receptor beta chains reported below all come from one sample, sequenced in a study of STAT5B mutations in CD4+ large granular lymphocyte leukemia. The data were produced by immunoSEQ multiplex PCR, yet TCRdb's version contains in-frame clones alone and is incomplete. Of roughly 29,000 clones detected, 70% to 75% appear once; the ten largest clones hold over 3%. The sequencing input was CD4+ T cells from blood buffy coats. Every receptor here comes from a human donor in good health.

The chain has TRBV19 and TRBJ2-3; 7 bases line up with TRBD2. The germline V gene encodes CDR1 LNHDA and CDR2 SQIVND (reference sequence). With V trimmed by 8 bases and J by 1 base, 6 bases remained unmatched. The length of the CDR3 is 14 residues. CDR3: CASVREQGTDTQYF. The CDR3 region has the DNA TGTGCCAGTGTGCGGGAGCAGGGCACAGATACGCAGTATTTT.

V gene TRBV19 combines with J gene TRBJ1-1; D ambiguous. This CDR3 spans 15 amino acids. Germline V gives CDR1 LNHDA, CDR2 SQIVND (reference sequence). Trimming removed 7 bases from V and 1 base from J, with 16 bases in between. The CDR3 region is CASNVGTAPNTEAFF. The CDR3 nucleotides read TGTGCCAGTAACGTCGGAACAGCGCCGAACACTGAAGCTTTCTTT.

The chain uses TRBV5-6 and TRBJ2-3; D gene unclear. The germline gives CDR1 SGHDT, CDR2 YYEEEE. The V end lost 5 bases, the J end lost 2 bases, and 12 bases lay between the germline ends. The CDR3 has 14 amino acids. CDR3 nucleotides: TGTGCCAGCAGGCGCCGACAACTCACAGATACGCAGTATTTT. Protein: CASRRRQLTDTQYF.

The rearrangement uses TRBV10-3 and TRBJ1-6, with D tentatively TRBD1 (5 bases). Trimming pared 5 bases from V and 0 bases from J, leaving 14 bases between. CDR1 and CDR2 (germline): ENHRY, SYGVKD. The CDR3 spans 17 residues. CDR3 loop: CAISTEQASSYNSPLHF. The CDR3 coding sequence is TGTGCCATCAGTACAGAACAGGCCAGCTCCTATAATTCACCCCTCCACTTT.

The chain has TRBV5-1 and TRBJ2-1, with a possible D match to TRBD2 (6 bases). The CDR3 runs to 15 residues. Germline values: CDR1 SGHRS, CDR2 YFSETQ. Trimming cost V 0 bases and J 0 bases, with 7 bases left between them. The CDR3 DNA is TGCGCCAGCAGCTTGGACGGGAGCTCCTACAATGAGCAGTTCTTC. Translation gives CASSLDGSSYNEQFF.

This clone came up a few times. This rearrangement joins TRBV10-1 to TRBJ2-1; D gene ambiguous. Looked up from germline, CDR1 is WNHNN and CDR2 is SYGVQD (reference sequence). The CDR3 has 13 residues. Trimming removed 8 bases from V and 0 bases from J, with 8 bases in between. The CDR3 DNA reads TGCGCCAGCTCTGGCCTCTCCTACAATGAGCAGTTCTTC. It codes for CASSGLSYNEQFF.